This TCR beta chain was recorded in a study of cytomegalovirus exposure and HLA in healthy donors. Study summary: It was reported in a later analysis that the 95 to 150 validation repertoires used the same platform as the approximately 670 first-cohort repertoires.

On this clone itself: Its antigen is still unknown.

The repertoire was sequenced with immunoSEQ multiplex PCR; TCRdb's copy has only in-frame clones and lacks some. The sample lists more than 140,000 clones, 85% to 90% seen once, with over 3% in the top ten. Study results and limitations: The tendency of first-cohort TCR clusters to co-occur in the 100 to 150 validation repertoires was identified by a subsequent analysis. Through in vitro validation, a few CMV-associated chains were shown to be specific for CMV antigens. Cytomegalovirus association was listed for about 150 TCR beta chains.

Sequenced input: PBMCs. The TCR was taken from a woman under 30 in good health and CMV-seropositive.

The CDR3 sequence is CASSVYTEGYTF. The CDR3 DNA reads TGTGCCAGCAGCGTATATACGGAGGGCTACACCTTC. V and J are TRBV9 and TRBJ1-2; D gene ambiguous. CDR1 SGDLS and CDR2 YYNGEE come from the germline V gene. This CDR3 is 12 amino acids long. V was trimmed by 1 base and J by 8 bases, leaving 9 bases between them.